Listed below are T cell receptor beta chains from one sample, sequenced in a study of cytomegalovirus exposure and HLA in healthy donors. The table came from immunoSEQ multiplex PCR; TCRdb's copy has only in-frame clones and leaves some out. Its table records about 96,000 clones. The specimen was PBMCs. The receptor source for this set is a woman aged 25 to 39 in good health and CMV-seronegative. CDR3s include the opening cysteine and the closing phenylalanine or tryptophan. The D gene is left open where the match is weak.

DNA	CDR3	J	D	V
TGTGCCAGCAGTGAAGTAGGGGACTACCCCTACGAGCAGTACTTC	CASSEVGDYPYEQYF	TRBJ2-7	TRBD2	TRBV6-1
TGTGCCAGCAGCGTAGGGAGGGGGCGCGAGAACACTGAAGCTTTCTTT	CASSVGRGRENTEAFF	TRBJ1-1	TRBD1	TRBV9
TGTGCCAGCGGACTAGCGGGAGTCAACCTCTACGAGCAGTACTTC	CASGLAGVNLYEQYF	TRBJ2-7	TRBD2	TRBV6-1
TGTGCCATCACGAGGAACGGTGAAGCTTTCTTT	CAITRNGEAFF	TRBJ1-1	-	TRBV10-3
TGCAGCACCAGTTGGCCCGACAGGGACACTGAAGCTTTCTTT	CSTSWPDRDTEAFF	TRBJ1-1	TRBD1	TRBV29-1
TGTGCCAGCAGTTGTTGGGACAGAATTATTGAAGAGACCCAGTACTTC	CASSCWDRIIEETQYF	TRBJ2-5	TRBD1	TRBV28
TGCGCCAGCAGCCTACAGGGGGCCCACACTGAAGCTTTCTTT	CASSLQGAHTEAFF	TRBJ1-1	TRBD1	TRBV5-1
TGTGCCAGCAGCTTTTACCAGGATGGCAATCAGCCCCAGCATTTT	CASSFYQDGNQPQHF	TRBJ1-5	-	TRBV5-6
TGCGCCAGCAGCCCGGACAATTTCTCTGGAAACACCATATATTTT	CASSPDNFSGNTIYF	TRBJ1-3	-	TRBV5-1
TGCAGCGCCAGGACAGGGGGAACTGAAGCTTTCTTT	CSARTGGTEAFF	TRBJ1-1	TRBD1	TRBV29-1
TGTGCCAGCAGCTTAGTATCGACAGGGTTCACCCAGTACTTC	CASSLVSTGFTQYF	TRBJ2-5	TRBD1	TRBV11-1
TGTGCCAGCACCCGCGATTATAGCAATCAGCCCCAGCATTTT	CASTRDYSNQPQHF	TRBJ1-5	-	TRBV28
TGTGCCTGGGAGGGGCGGGGGGTTTTCACAGATACGCAGTATTTT	CAWEGRGVFTDTQYF	TRBJ2-3	TRBD2	TRBV30
TGTGCCAGCAGTACCCCCGATGGGCAGGGGGAGAATGGCTACACCTTC	CASSTPDGQGENGYTF	TRBJ1-2	TRBD1	TRBV27
TGTGCCACCAGCAGAGTAGGCAGTGGGGGGTATGGCTACACCTTC	CATSRVGSGGYGYTF	TRBJ1-2	-	TRBV15
TGTGCCAGCAGCCCAAAACTTGCAGATACGCAGTATTTT	CASSPKLADTQYF	TRBJ2-3	-	TRBV9
TGTGCCAGCAGCGTTGGACTAGCGGGTTTCTCCTACGAGCAGTACTTC	CASSVGLAGFSYEQYF	TRBJ2-7	TRBD2	TRBV11-2
TGTGCCAGCAGCCTGGGACTAGCGGGAGTATGGGAGCAGTTCTTC	CASSLGLAGVWEQFF	TRBJ2-1	TRBD2	TRBV7-3